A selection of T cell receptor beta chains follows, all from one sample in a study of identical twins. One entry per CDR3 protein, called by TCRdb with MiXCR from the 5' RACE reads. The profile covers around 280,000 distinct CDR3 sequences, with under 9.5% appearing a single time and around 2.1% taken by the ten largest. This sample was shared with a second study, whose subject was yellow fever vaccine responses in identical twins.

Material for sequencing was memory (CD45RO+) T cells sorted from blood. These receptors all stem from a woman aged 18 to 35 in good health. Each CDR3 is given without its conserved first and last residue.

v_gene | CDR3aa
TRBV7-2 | ASSPDRVGYEKLF
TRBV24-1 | ATSDLGKQY
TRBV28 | ASRQGRTGELF
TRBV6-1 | ASNLLAGDSSEQF
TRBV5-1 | ASRNTPSYNEQF
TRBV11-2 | ASSFRDINTGELF
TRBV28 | ASSFVQAHGYT
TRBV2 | ASRKDRAGSEQY
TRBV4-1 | ASSQEGGAGSPLH
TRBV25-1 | ASSGFLAGEETQY